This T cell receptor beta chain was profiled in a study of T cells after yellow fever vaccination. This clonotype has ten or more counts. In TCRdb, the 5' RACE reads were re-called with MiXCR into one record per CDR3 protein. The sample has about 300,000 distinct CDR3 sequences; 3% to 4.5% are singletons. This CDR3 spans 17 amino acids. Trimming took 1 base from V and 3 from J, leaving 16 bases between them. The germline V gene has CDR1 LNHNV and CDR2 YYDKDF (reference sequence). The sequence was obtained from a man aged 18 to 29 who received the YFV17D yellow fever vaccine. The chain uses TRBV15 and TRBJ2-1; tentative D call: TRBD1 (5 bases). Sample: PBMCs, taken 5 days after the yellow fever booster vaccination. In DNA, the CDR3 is TGTGCCACCAGCAGAGGCCCGTGGGGCTCGGGCTACAATGAGCAGTTCTTC. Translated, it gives CATSRGPWGSGYNEQFF.